This T cell receptor beta chain was sequenced for a study of blood T cell repertoires in COVID-19. Background on the study: The United States, Italy and Spain supplied acute and convalescent COVID-19 samples.

Here immunoSEQ multiplex PCR was the method, and the copy in TCRdb shows in-frame clones only, minus some. The sample has approximately 90,000 clones; about 85% are singletons. Germline CDR1 reads MGHRA; CDR2 reads YSYEKL. The CDR3 runs to 16 residues. V was cut by 5 bases and J by 2 bases, with 13 bases left in between. This chain joins TRBV4-1 and TRBJ2-6; possible D gene TRBD1, 5 bases. Material: peripheral blood. This clonotype was obtained from a man between 60 and 75 years old with acute or convalescent COVID-19. The CDR3 DNA reads as TGCGCCAGCAGCGCTATCCCCAGGGCTGGGGCCAACGTCCTGACTTTC. It codes for CASSAIPRAGANVLTF.